This is a list of T cell receptor beta chains from one sample in a study of cytomegalovirus exposure and HLA in healthy donors. Profiled with immunoSEQ multiplex PCR; TCRdb holds only in-frame clones, not every one. This table has 150,000 to 190,000 clones, about three quarters appearing once. Sequencing was performed on PBMCs. Receptors were obtained from a man aged 18 to 30 in good health and CMV-seronegative. Both conserved end residues are part of each CDR3. D genes are given only for firm matches. Rows give clone size only sometimes, using once, few, many, or a class for an expanded clone.

v_gene	j_gene	abundance	d_gene	CDR3nt	CDR3aa
TRBV28	TRBJ2-1	once	NA	TGTGCCAGCAGTCCCCCGGGGGTAGCCAGAGGTGAGCAGTTCTTC	CASSPPGVARGEQFF
TRBV25-1	TRBJ2-5	once	TRBD2	TGTGCCAGCAGTGAAGCAGCGGGGAGAGGAGAGACCCAGTACTTC	CASSEAAGRGETQYF
TRBV18	TRBJ1-1	NA	NA	TGTGCCAGCTCACCCAGACAGAAGAACACTGAAGCTTTCTTT	CASSPRQKNTEAFF
TRBV21-1	TRBJ2-7	NA	NA	TGTGCCAGCACCTTCGACAGGGGATACTCCTACGAGCAGTACTTC	CASTFDRGYSYEQYF
TRBV13	TRBJ2-3	once	NA	TGTGCCAGCAGCTTCCAAACAGATACGCAGTATTTT	CASSFQTDTQYF
TRBV5-4	TRBJ1-2	NA	TRBD1	TGTGCCAGCAGCGGGCCAACAGGGGGCGAAGACTATGGCTACACCTTC	CASSGPTGGEDYGYTF
TRBV5-1	TRBJ2-1	NA	TRBD2	TGCGCCAGCGCCGCGGCGGGAGTAAGAGAGCAGTTCTTC	CASAAAGVREQFF
TRBV7-2	TRBJ2-1	NA	NA	TGTGCCAGCAGCGCGCAGCCGGGACTGCACAATGAGCAGTTCTTC	CASSAQPGLHNEQFF
TRBV6-5	TRBJ2-3	NA	NA	TGTGCCAGCACCGGACAGTTCCTTGGTGATACGCAGTATTTT	CASTGQFLGDTQYF
TRBV27	TRBJ1-2	NA	NA	TGTGCCAGCAGGCAGGGGATGAACTATGGCTACACCTTC	CASRQGMNYGYTF
TRBV2	TRBJ2-7	NA	NA	TGTGCCAGCGGGGAGAGCCTACCCTACGAGCAGTACTTC	CASGESLPYEQYF
TRBV9	TRBJ2-3	NA	NA	TGTGCCAGCAGCGTAGGGATAGCTCCGCAGTATTTT	CASSVGIAPQYF
TRBV6-1	TRBJ1-5	NA	NA	TGTGCCAGCAGCAGGGGTTTCAATCAGCCCCAGCATTTT	CASSRGFNQPQHF
TRBV5-1	TRBJ2-2	few	TRBD1	TGCGCCAGCAGCCTAAGTAACAGGGGGAACACCGGGGAGCTGTTTTTT	CASSLSNRGNTGELFF
TRBV9	TRBJ2-4	NA	TRBD2	TGTGCCAGCTCCCTAATAGCGGGAGGGGGGAAAAACATTCAGTACTTC	CASSLIAGGGKNIQYF
TRBV4-3	TRBJ2-2	NA	TRBD1	TGCGCCAGCAGTCAAAGGCGGACAGGCCCACGGGGCGGGGAGCTGTTTTTT	CASSQRRTGPRGGELFF
TRBV29-1	TRBJ1-4	few	NA	TGCAGCGTTGGGATGACAGGACTTTCGACTAATGAAAAACTGTTTTTT	CSVGMTGLSTNEKLFF
TRBV7-9	TRBJ2-5	NA	NA	TGTGCCAGCAGCTTAGAATCTGGCGGTGGGACCCAGTACTTC	CASSLESGGGTQYF
TRBV28	TRBJ1-1	few	NA	TGTGCCAGCAGTTTGGGCGGCGCGGGGGAAGCTTTCTTT	CASSLGGAGEAFF
TRBV29-1	TRBJ2-2	NA	NA	TGCAGCGGAACTAGTATGGGGACCGGGGAGCTGTTTTTT	CSGTSMGTGELFF
TRBV5-8	TRBJ2-4	NA	NA	TGTGCCAGCAGCCTGCGCTCTGGCGGTAACATTCAGTACTTC	CASSLRSGGNIQYF
TRBV9	TRBJ2-1	NA	TRBD2	TGTGCCAGCAGCGTAGGAGGGCTAGCGGGACCCAATGAGCAGTTCTTC	CASSVGGLAGPNEQFF
TRBV18	TRBJ2-2	NA	NA	TGTGCCAGCTCCCTCCTGGCCGCCGCGAACACCGGGGAGCTGTTTTTT	CASSLLAAANTGELFF
TRBV29-1	TRBJ1-1	NA	NA	TGCAGCACCAGCGGGGGCACTGAAGCTTTCTTT	CSTSGGTEAFF
TRBV11-3	TRBJ2-5	NA	NA	TGTGCCAGCAGCACAGGCCGGGAGAAAGAGACCCAGTACTTC	CASSTGREKETQYF
TRBV6-6	TRBJ2-5	NA	NA	TGTGCCAGCAGGATCCCAGGGCCCATGGAGACCCAGTACTTC	CASRIPGPMETQYF
TRBV12-5	TRBJ2-7	NA	NA	TGTGCTAGTGGCAACTCCGGACAGCCCTACGAGCAGTACTTC	CASGNSGQPYEQYF
TRBV10-3	TRBJ2-1	NA	TRBD2	TGTGCCATCAGTGAGTCAGGGGCTAGCGGGAGCCGGGATGAGCAGTTCTTC	CAISESGASGSRDEQFF
TRBV2	TRBJ1-4	NA	NA	TGTGCCACCACTCGCGGGGGGGGGACTAATGAAAAACTGTTTTTT	CATTRGGGTNEKLFF
TRBV7-9	TRBJ2-7	NA	NA	TGTGCCAGCAGGGGGGGGGCCTCCTACGAGCAGTACTTC	CASRGGASYEQYF
TRBV29-1	TRBJ1-4	NA	NA	TGCAGCGTTGGTGGCAGGGGAGGGGAAAAACTGTTTTTT	CSVGGRGGEKLFF